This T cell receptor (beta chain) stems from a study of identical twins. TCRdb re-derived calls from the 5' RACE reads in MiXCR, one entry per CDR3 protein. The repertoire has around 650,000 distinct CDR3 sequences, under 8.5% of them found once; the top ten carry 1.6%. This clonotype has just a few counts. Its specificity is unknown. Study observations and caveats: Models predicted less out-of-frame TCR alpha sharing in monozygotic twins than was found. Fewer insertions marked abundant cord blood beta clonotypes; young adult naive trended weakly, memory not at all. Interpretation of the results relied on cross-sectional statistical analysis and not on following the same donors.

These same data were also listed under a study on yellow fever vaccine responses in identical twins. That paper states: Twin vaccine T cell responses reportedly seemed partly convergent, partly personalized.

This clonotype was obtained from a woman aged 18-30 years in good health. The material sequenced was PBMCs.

In DNA, the CDR3 is TGCGCCAGCAGCCAGCTAGGGGCCCACGAGCAGTACTTC. It specifies CASSQLGAHEQYF. The V call is TRBV4-1, the J call TRBJ2-7; D possibly corresponds to TRBD1 (5 bases). CDR1 is MGHRA, CDR2 YSYEKL, per germline. The germline V and J ends were trimmed by 3 bases and 5 bases, with 11 bases remaining between them. This CDR3 is 13 amino acids long.